There are a few counts of the clone carrying this T cell receptor (beta chain). What it binds is not known. The ends were cut back, 2 bases at V and 0 bases at J, with 8 bases in the middle. The CDR3 has 15 residues. Germline values: CDR1 MNHEY, CDR2 SMNVEV (reference sequence). The data derive from a study of human T cells and chemical hapten exposure. Study-wide context: Per-sample TCR yield variation was attributed mainly to small pooled library volume differences.

Each cDNA molecule in the library carried unique molecular identifiers. As processed by the authors: Individual samples carried between roughly 23,224 and 750,000 TCRs, with roughly 96,000 as the median. MiXCR, applied by TCRdb to the RACE reads, yields one record per CDR3 protein. The V and J calls here are based on TCRdb, not the publication. The sample includes around 80,000 distinct CDR3 sequences, under 10% of them seen just once. Overall study findings and caveats: There was no change with DPC sensitization in TCRs above 1 in 1000 frequency.

The time point here: healthy volunteer bleed at 6 weeks. Unfractionated whole blood was the source of the extracted total RNA. The specimen sequenced was whole blood. This TCR was sampled from a male donor in good health. Some clones in this sample may be carry-over from other donors' samples. J is TRBJ2-4 and V is TRBV27, with D perhaps assigned TRBD1 or TRBD2 (5 bases each). The CDR3 nucleotides are TGTGCCAGCAGTTTAGAGGGGTTAGCCAAAAACATTCAGTACTTC. As protein: CASSLEGLAKNIQYF.